Following are 14 T cell receptor beta chains from one sample sequenced in a study of blood T cell repertoires in COVID-19. Only in-frame clones appear in the TCRdb table, and some are missing; sequencing was by immunoSEQ multiplex PCR. The data hold some 210,000 clones, with 65% to 90% observed a single time. The sample was PBMCs or T cells enriched from blood (not recorded which). The receptors were gathered from a woman aged 45-65 years with acute COVID-19.

The sample holds one count of this clone. This chain links TRBV9 with TRBJ2-3; a weak D match, TRBD2 (5 bases). The CDR3 has 16 amino acids. The V gene's germline CDR1 is SGDLS and CDR2 YYNGEE. Between the trimmed V and J ends, which lost 4 bases and 2 bases, there was a span of 17 bases. CDR3 amino acids: CASSRLADFPTDTQYF. The CDR3 DNA reads as TGTGCCAGCAGCCGCCTGGCGGACTTCCCCACAGATACGCAGTATTTT.

This CDR3 is CASNSRTGDTGELFF. The CDR3 region has the DNA TGTGCCAGCAACTCCAGGACAGGGGATACCGGGGAGCTGTTTTTT. V and J are TRBV2 and TRBJ2-2; 9 bases fit TRBD1. The CDR3 runs 15 residues. Germline loops: CDR1 SNHLY, CDR2 FYNNEI. V was clipped by 7 bases and J by 5 bases; unmatched bases: 8.

V usage is TRBV11-2 and J usage is TRBJ1-3; D not resolved. CDR3 size: 13 residues. In germline, CDR1 is SGHAT, CDR2 FQNNGV. The V and J ends lost 4 bases and 1 base respectively, with 5 bases between them. CDR3 nucleotide sequence: TGTGCCAGCAGCTCCCAGTCTGGAAACACCATATATTTT. It encodes CASSSQSGNTIYF.

In nucleotides, the CDR3 is TGTGCCAGCAGCCATCTCACTAGCGGGAGTGTGAATGAGCAGTTCTTC. Amino acids: CASSHLTSGSVNEQFF. This chain uses TRBV3-1 (or the pseudogene TRBV3-2) with TRBJ2-1; TRBD2 aligns across 11 bases. V shed 3 bases and J 7 bases; nucleotides not matched to a gene: 8. The CDR3 has 16 residues. The germline gives CDR1 LGHDT, CDR2 YNNKEL (reference sequence).

The CDR3: CASIWTGNTEAFF. CDR3 sequence (DNA): TGTGCCAGCATCTGGACAGGGAACACTGAAGCTTTCTTT. The rearrangement links TRBV7-2 to TRBJ1-1, with TRBD1 identical over 7 bases. After removal of 7 bases from V and 1 base from J, the junction contained 3 bases not matched to a gene. Germline CDR1 and CDR2: SGHTA and FQGNSA. There are 13 residues in the CDR3. Together with reference TRBV7-2 and TRBJ1-1, the CDR3 gives the full variable domain: GAGVSQSPSNKVTEKGKDVELRCDPISGHTALYWYRQSLGQGLEFLIYFQGNSAPDKSGLPSDRFSAERTGGSVSTLTIQRTQQEDSAVYLCASIWTGNTEAFFGQGTRLTVV.

This clone was detected only once. This sequence joins TRBV5-1 and TRBJ2-5, with TRBD1 matching over 9 bases. CDR1 is SGHRS and CDR2 is YFSETQ in the germline V gene. CDR3 size: 16 residues. V lost 4 bases to trimming and J lost 4 bases; unmatched junction nucleotides: 11. CDR3 in amino acids: CASSEGQGVMSETQYF. As DNA, the CDR3 is TGCGCCAGCAGCGAGGGACAGGGAGTTATGTCAGAGACCCAGTACTTC.

This clone is a singleton in its sample. This chain uses TRBV7-2 with TRBJ2-1, with 7 bases identical to TRBD1. The junction had 15 bases not matched to a gene; V was cut back by 5 bases and J by 5 bases. The CDR3 consists of 17 residues. Germline loops: CDR1 SGHTA, CDR2 FQGNSA. This chain's CDR3 is CASSAGSSRGPNNEQFF. As DNA, the CDR3 is TGTGCCAGCAGCGCTGGGTCTTCGAGGGGGCCAAACAATGAGCAGTTCTTC.

CDR3 protein: CASSQGAGVTNEKLFF. CDR3 in DNA: TGTGCCAGCAGTCAGGGGGCGGGGGTAACTAATGAAAAACTGTTTTTT. The chain recombines TRBV28 with TRBJ1-4; TRBD1 aligns across 8 bases. The CDR3 contains 16 residues. The trim removed 5 bases at V and 1 base at J, leaving 6 bases unmatched. Germline values: CDR1 MDHEN, CDR2 SYDVKM.

V usage is TRBV6-2 or TRBV6-3 and J usage is TRBJ1-1, with D uncertain. Germline values: CDR1 MNHEY, CDR2 SVGEGT. The CDR3 is made up of 20 amino acids. The V end was cut by 4 bases, the J end by 2 bases, with 29 bases between. The DNA for the CDR3 is TGTGCCAGCAGTTCTAGCCGCGGTGGTAATACCAATAAAGGTAACACTGAAGCTTTCTTT. The encoded protein is CASSSSRGGNTNKGNTEAFF.

The chain joins TRBV27 to TRBJ2-3; the match to TRBD1 covers 9 bases. From germline, CDR1 is MNHEY and CDR2 SMNVEV (reference sequence). This CDR3 has 15 amino acids. Unmatched junction bases numbered 4, after V lost 3 bases and J lost 3 bases. For the CDR3, the DNA is TGTGCCAGCAGTTTTGTAGGACAGGGGACAGATACGCAGTATTTT. It yields the protein CASSFVGQGTDTQYF.

This clone has ten or more counts. This chain uses TRBV7-2 with TRBJ1-2; possible D gene TRBD1, 5 bases. The CDR3 has 15 amino acids. Trimming shortened V by 1 base and J by 6 bases, and 15 bases separated the two germline ends. From germline, CDR1 is SGHTA and CDR2 FQGNSA. CDR3 nucleotide sequence: TGTGCCAGCAGCTTAGGTCTGGGGCGAGGAGATGGCTACACCTTC. The encoded protein is CASSLGLGRGDGYTF.

The chain combines TRBV7-2 with TRBJ2-3, with 7 nucleotides matching TRBD2. Trimming took 3 bases from V and 6 from J; bases not matched to a gene: 15. CDR1 is SGHTA and CDR2 is FQGNSA in the germline V gene. The CDR3 consists of 17 residues. The CDR3 loop is CASSFRAGDPPRDTQYF. The CDR3 region has the DNA TGTGCCAGCAGCTTCAGGGCGGGAGACCCACCAAGGGATACGCAGTATTTT.

CDR3 sequence: CASSFRDRGDTEAFF. The CDR3 coding sequence is TGTGCCAGCAGCTTCCGGGACAGGGGTGACACTGAAGCTTTCTTT. This chain uses TRBV11-3 with TRBJ1-1; 10 positions match TRBD1. CDR1 is SGHNT, CDR2 YENEEA, per germline. This CDR3 is 15 amino acids long. J was trimmed by 3 bases and V by 3 bases; bases with no gene match: 4. The entire variable domain, with the rest obtained from reference TRBV11-3 and TRBJ1-1, is as follows: EAGVVQSPRYKIIEKKQPVAFWCNPISGHNTLYWYLQNLGQGPELLIRYENEEAVDDSQLPKDRFSAERLKGVDSTLKIQPAELGDSAVYLCASSFRDRGDTEAFFGQGTRLTVV.

The V and J genes are TRBV28 and TRBJ1-1; perhaps TRBD1 as D (6 bases). The germline CDR1 and CDR2 sequences are MDHEN and SYDVKM. The germline V and J ends were trimmed by 7 bases and 0 bases, with 15 bases remaining between them. The CDR3 length is 15 residues. CDR3 in DNA: TGTGCCAGCATTTTTTCGGGGGGCTTGAACACTGAAGCTTTCTTT. As protein: CASIFSGGLNTEAFF.